This entry lists 32 T cell receptor beta chains sequenced from one sample in a study of T-cell reconstitution after alpha-beta-depleted transplantation in children. TCRbeta library construction was performed incorporating unique molecular identifiers. Each CDR3 protein gets one entry after TCRdb re-called the PCR reads with MiXCR. Seen here are about 280,000 distinct CDR3 sequences, roughly 11% observed once, and the top ten hold about 20%. The sequenced sample was peripheral blood, obtained 180 days after TCRalphabeta/CD19-depleted stem cell transplant. These receptors were taken from a male patient aged 2 to 10 who had a stem cell transplant for chronic granulomatous disease, so the T cells may come from the graft donor.

This clonotype has a handful of counts. The V gene is TRBV18, the J gene TRBJ1-1; TRBD1 agrees at 10 bases. This CDR3 spans 16 amino acids. Germline loops: CDR1 KGHSH, CDR2 LQKENI. Trimming at V came to 3 bases and at J to 5 bases, leaving 9 bases not matched to a gene. The CDR3 protein is CASSPLTGGLGTEAFF. The CDR3 DNA reads TGTGCCAGCTCACCTTTGACAGGGGGCTTGGGAACTGAAGCTTTCTTT.

This clonotype was counted ten times or more. J is TRBJ1-2 and V is TRBV12-3 or TRBV12-4; D call uncertain. The CDR3 has 13 amino acids. V was pared by 8 bases and J by 5 bases, with 15 bases between. CDR3 sequence reads: CASSRTAPYGYTF. The DNA for the CDR3 is TGTGCCAGCTCTCGGACGGCCCCTTATGGCTACACCTTC.

The table lists this clonotype with many counts. The chain recombines TRBV18 with TRBJ1-1, with a possible D match to TRBD1 (6 bases). CDR3 length equals 15 residues. Per germline, CDR1 KGHSH and CDR2 LQKENI. V lost 2 bases, J lost 1 base, and 11 bases lay in between. CDR3 sequence: CASSPERGSNTEAFF. The CDR3 coding sequence is TGTGCCAGCTCACCAGAGAGGGGGTCGAACACTGAAGCTTTCTTT. Looking up the rest from reference TRBV18 and TRBJ1-1 gives the full variable domain: NAGVMQNPRHLVRRRGQEARLRCSPMKGHSHVYWYRQLPEEGLKFMVYLQKENIIDESGMPKERFSAEFPKEGPSILRIQQVVRGDSAAYFCASSPERGSNTEAFFGQGTRLTVV.

There are many counts of this clonotype. The chain has TRBV27 and TRBJ2-1; D may be TRBD2 (6 bases). This CDR3 is built from 15 residues. The germline CDR1 and CDR2 sequences are MNHEY and SMNVEV (reference sequence). Trimming stripped 0 bases from V and 9 bases from J, with 15 bases between. The CDR3 coding sequence is TGTGCCAGCAGTTTATCTGGAGGGCCCAATGGTGAGCAGTTCTTC. Translating it yields CASSLSGGPNGEQFF.

This clonotype was seen repeatedly, ten times or more. The chain combines TRBV18 with TRBJ2-7, with 7 bases that match TRBD1. The CDR3 runs 17 residues. J was trimmed by 1 base and V by 3 bases; bases with no gene match: 12. CDR1 is KGHSH, CDR2 LQKENI, per germline. The CDR3 region has the DNA TGTGCCAGCTCACCCAGAGGACAGGTCCGTTGGTCCTACGAGCAGTACTTC. This translates into CASSPRGQVRWSYEQYF.

In this sample, this clonotype turned up many times. The chain couples TRBV20-1 to TRBJ2-3; TRBD2 matches at 9 bases. Germline CDR1 reads DFQATT; CDR2 reads SNEGSKA (reference sequence). After removal of 5 bases from V and 2 bases from J, the junction contained 11 bases not matched to a gene. The CDR3 sequence is 16 residues long. The CDR3 spells CSAPLWASGNTDTQYF. The DNA of the CDR3 is TGCAGTGCTCCCCTATGGGCTAGCGGGAACACAGATACGCAGTATTTT.

The gene calls are TRBV5-1 and TRBJ1-1; the D gene is possibly TRBD1 (5 bases). This CDR3 is 11 amino acids long. V lost 4 bases, J lost 8 bases, and 9 bases lay in between. Germline values: CDR1 SGHRS, CDR2 YFSETQ. CDR3 bases: TGCGCCAGCAGCAATCGACAGGAAGCTTTCTTT. Protein: CASSNRQEAFF.

For this clonotype: At one end the junction does not follow the germline gene, possibly because of a read error. The genes are TRBV5-1 and TRBJ2-7; no definite D call. From germline, CDR1 is SGHRS and CDR2 YFSETQ. CDR3 length: 14 residues. The CDR3 DNA reads TGCGCCAGCAGCTTGGGGGGTTTCTCCTACGCGCAGTACTTC. Residues: CASSLGGFSYAQYF. The full variable domain, in which reference TRBV5-1 and TRBJ2-7 provide the parts outside the CDR3, is KAGVTQTPRYLIKTRGQQVTLSCSPISGHRSVSWYQQTPGQGLQFLFEYFSETQRNKGNFPGRFSGRQFSNSRSEMNVSTLELGDSALYLCASSLGGFSYAQYFGPGTRLTVT.

This clonotype appeared many times. V gene TRBV20-1 combines with J gene TRBJ2-3; no clear D. V was cut by 6 bases and J by 2 bases, with 9 bases left in between. CDR3 length equals 12 residues. Germline V gene lookup returns CDR1 DFQATT and CDR2 SNEGSKA (reference sequence). CDR3 coding DNA: TGCAGTGCAGGCGGTTCCACAGATACGCAGTATTTT. It yields the protein CSAGGSTDTQYF.

This clonotype was recorded at least ten times. This chain joins TRBV28 and TRBJ2-2; D gene ambiguous. The CDR3 loop spans 15 amino acids. V lost 0 bases, J lost 5 bases, and 10 bases lay in between. Germline values: CDR1 MDHEN, CDR2 SYDVKM. The CDR3 region has the DNA TGTGCCAGCAGTTTATGGGTTCCAGATACCGGGGAGCTGTTTTTT. Its translation: CASSLWVPDTGELFF.

J is TRBJ2-5 and V is TRBV3-1; D unresolved. Germline CDR1 LGHDT, CDR2 YNNKEL (reference sequence). This CDR3 region has 14 residues. V was pared by 2 bases and J by 3 bases, with 10 bases between. CDR3 protein: CASSQPPAEETQYF. Here the CDR3 DNA reads TGTGCCAGCAGCCAACCCCCAGCAGAAGAGACCCAGTACTTC.

This clonotype was detected many times. The genes are TRBV20-1 and TRBJ1-1; 7 bases fit TRBD1. The CDR3 sequence is 13 residues long. With V trimmed by 3 bases and J by 5 bases, 6 bases remained unmatched. From germline, CDR1 is DFQATT and CDR2 SNEGSKA (reference sequence). The CDR3 spells CSASKQGKTEAFF. The CDR3 bases are TGCAGTGCTAGCAAACAGGGGAAGACTGAAGCTTTCTTT.

As for this clonotype: Germline and junction disagree at one end, which may indicate a read error. J is TRBJ2-5 and V is TRBV5-4; TRBD1 is a possible D gene (7 bases). The CDR3 has 13 amino acids. Germline-derived CDR1 and CDR2 are SGHNT and YYREEE (reference sequence). CDR3 sequence (DNA): TGTGTCAGCAGCGCAGGGGGGCTGGAGACCCAGTACTTC. Its protein is CVSSAGGLETQYF.

This clonotype appeared many times. The V call is TRBV2, the J call TRBJ2-2, with a weak D call TRBD2 (6 bases). Germline V gene sequence: CDR1 SNHLY, CDR2 FYNNEI. This CDR3 has 19 amino acids. The V end was cut by 10 bases, the J end by 0 bases, with 27 bases between. The CDR3 here is CATGGFGLLNEANTGELFF. DNA for the CDR3: TGTGCCACCGGGGGTTTTGGACTACTCAACGAAGCGAACACCGGGGAGCTGTTTTTT.

The chain has TRBV20-1 and TRBJ2-7; tentatively, D is TRBD1 (5 bases). The V end was cut by 0 bases, the J end by 4 bases, with 16 bases between. Germline lookup yields CDR1 DFQATT and CDR2 SNEGSKA (reference sequence). The CDR3 consists of 15 residues. The CDR3 sequence is CSARDHGQGLYEQYF. CDR3 coding DNA: TGCAGTGCTAGAGATCACGGGCAGGGCTTATACGAGCAGTACTTC.

As regards this clonotype: A much larger clonotype is one base distant, so this may be a read error. The V call is TRBV30, the J call TRBJ1-3; D remains ambiguous. Per the germline V gene, CDR1 is GTSNPN and CDR2 is SVGIG (reference sequence). The CDR3 is made up of 13 amino acids. CDR3 nucleotides: TGTGCCTGGAGCCCATCCTCTGGAAGCACCATATATTTT. Amino acid sequence: CAWSPSSGSTIYF.

Comment on this clonotype: Given a much more abundant clone one base away, this may be a read error. Since the CDR3 does not end with the conserved phenylalanine or tryptophan, this likely comes from a read error. No DNA is shown, since the ends of the CDR3 on it are uncertain; the CDR3 is the one TCRdb lists. The CDR3 sequence is CASSKFRTPPQHV. The rearrangement links TRBV21-1 to TRBJ1-5. TRBV21-1 is given as a pseudogene. With termini counted, the CDR3 has 13 amino acids.

This clonotype was detected many times. The chain carries TRBV20-1 and TRBJ2-1; TRBD2 agrees at 15 bases. CDR3 length equals 18 residues. Germline V gives CDR1 DFQATT, CDR2 SNEGSKA (reference sequence). Unmatched junction bases numbered 13, after V lost 6 bases and J lost 4 bases. The CDR3 region is CSAKGLAGGLTVYNEQFF. CDR3 DNA: TGCAGTGCCAAAGGACTAGCGGGAGGGCTAACCGTTTACAATGAGCAGTTCTTC.

In this sample, this clonotype turned up many times. This chain joins TRBV15 and TRBJ2-5, with 9 nucleotides matching TRBD2. V lost 2 bases, J lost 5 bases, and 12 bases stayed unmatched. CDR1 LNHNV and CDR2 YYDKDF come from the germline V gene (reference sequence). This CDR3 region has 17 residues. CDR3 region: CATSRPLGAGGRETQYF. The CDR3 DNA sequence: TGTGCCACCAGCAGACCCCTGGGTGCGGGAGGGCGGGAGACCCAGTACTTC.

The table lists this clonotype with many counts. This chain uses TRBV20-1 with TRBJ2-1; 10 bases align to TRBD2. CDR3 length: 15 residues. Trimming took 5 bases from V and 4 from J; bases not matched to a gene: 8. Germline V gene sequence: CDR1 DFQATT, CDR2 SNEGSKA (reference sequence). The CDR3 loop is CSASNSGRRYNEQFF. In DNA form, the CDR3 reads TGCAGTGCTTCAAATAGCGGGAGGAGATACAATGAGCAGTTCTTC.

This clonotype was found many times. J is TRBJ2-3 and V is TRBV7-9; possible D gene TRBD1, 6 bases. The germline gives CDR1 SEHNR, CDR2 FQNEAQ (reference sequence). The V and J ends lost 5 bases and 2 bases respectively, with 20 bases between them. The CDR3 loop spans 17 amino acids. CDR3 sequence (DNA): TGTGCCAGCAGCCGCAGAAAGACAAAGGGACACACAGATACGCAGTATTTT. Translated: CASSRRKTKGHTDTQYF.

This clonotype was detected ten times or more. The rearrangement joins TRBV4-2 to TRBJ2-3, with D uncertain. CDR3 size: 14 residues. Trimming took off 8 bases at V and 2 bases at J, with 14 bases between the two ends. The germline V gene has CDR1 LGHNA and CDR2 YNFKEQ. CDR3 region: CASQEVSLTDTQYF. Written as DNA, the CDR3 is TGTGCCAGCCAAGAAGTCAGCCTCACAGATACGCAGTATTTT.

This clonotype showed up many times. The chain recombines TRBV20-1 with TRBJ2-1; D remains ambiguous. This CDR3 spans 13 amino acids. Between the trimmed V and J ends, which lost 3 bases and 6 bases, there was a span of 12 bases. Germline V lookup: CDR1 DFQATT, CDR2 SNEGSKA (reference sequence). CDR3 in DNA: TGCAGTGCTAGGTTTAGTATAGGCAATGAGCAGTTCTTC. The encoded protein is CSARFSIGNEQFF.

This clonotype has ten or more counts. CDR3 in amino acids: CASSKTSAAKNIQYF. Here the CDR3 DNA reads TGTGCCAGCAGCAAGACTAGCGCGGCCAAAAACATTCAGTACTTC. V and J are TRBV7-9 and TRBJ2-4; 8 bases map to TRBD2. V was pared by 5 bases and J by 1 base, with 4 bases of the junction left unmatched. The length of the CDR3 is 15 residues. Germline V gene lookup returns CDR1 SEHNR and CDR2 FQNEAQ (reference sequence).

This clonotype was found many times. This chain joins TRBV28 and TRBJ2-5; D is unresolved. V was shortened by 4 bases and J by 0 bases, with 9 bases between the two germline ends. This CDR3 is 14 amino acids long. Germline CDR1 is MDHEN and CDR2 is SYDVKM. The CDR3 DNA follows: TGTGCCAGCAGTTACGAGACATACCAAGAGACCCAGTACTTC. This gives the protein CASSYETYQETQYF.

In its sample, this clonotype was seen many times. V usage is TRBV7-3 and J usage is TRBJ2-5; TRBD2 matches 11 bases. CDR3 length: 18 residues. Germline V gives CDR1 SGHTA, CDR2 FQGTGA. Germline trimming cut 2 bases from V and 2 bases from J; bases unmatched to any gene: 10. CDR3 protein: CASSLGTSGGQIQETQYF. CDR3 DNA sequence: TGTGCCAGCAGCTTAGGAACTAGCGGGGGACAAATTCAAGAGACCCAGTACTTC.

This clonotype has ten or more counts. This chain links TRBV19 with TRBJ1-1, with a possible D match to TRBD1 (6 bases). Germline V lookup: CDR1 LNHDA, CDR2 SQIVND (reference sequence). The V end lost 9 bases, the J end lost 10 bases, and 15 bases lay between the germline ends. The CDR3 sequence is 11 residues long. Written as DNA, the CDR3 is TGTGCCAGCCGTACAGGGCAGGTAGCTTTCTTT. Translated, it gives CASRTGQVAFF.

This clonotype has at least ten counts. The rearrangement links TRBV7-3 to TRBJ2-1; D not resolved. The germline V gene encodes CDR1 SGHTA and CDR2 FQGTGA. Trimming pared 5 bases from V and 4 bases from J, leaving 9 bases between. There are 13 residues in the CDR3. The CDR3 region is CASSEEIYNEQFF. CDR3 bases: TGTGCCAGCAGCGAGGAAATATACAATGAGCAGTTCTTC.

The sample holds many counts of this clonotype. The chain employs TRBV5-1 and TRBJ2-3; the match to TRBD1 covers 7 bases. V gave up 4 bases and J gave up 2 bases; unmatched junction bases: 10. The CDR3 covers 16 residues. Per germline, CDR1 SGHRS and CDR2 YFSETQ. DNA for the CDR3: TGCGCCAGCAGCAACGACAGGGTGCGGGTCACAGATACGCAGTATTTT. It specifies CASSNDRVRVTDTQYF.

This clonotype has a count of ten or more. This chain links TRBV7-2 with TRBJ2-7, with D uncertain. Germline V lookup: CDR1 SGHTA, CDR2 FQGNSA. Trimming left V 0 bases short and J 3 bases short, with 12 bases between. CDR3 length equals 15 residues. The DNA for the CDR3 is TGTGCCAGCAGCTTAGCAGGTGTTCTCAGCTACGAGCAGTACTTC. Translation gives CASSLAGVLSYEQYF.

This clonotype was counted at least ten times. The chain carries TRBV18 and TRBJ2-7; TRBD1 is a possible D gene (6 bases). This CDR3 has 13 amino acids. V lost 1 base to trimming and J lost 4 bases, with 8 bases between them. The germline V gene has CDR1 KGHSH and CDR2 LQKENI. The CDR3 DNA sequence: TGTGCCAGCTCACCACGCAGGGGATACGAGCAGTACTTC. It yields the protein CASSPRRGYEQYF.

This clonotype was observed many times. V gene TRBV20-1 combines with J gene TRBJ2-1; D possibly corresponds to TRBD1 (5 bases). Germline V lookup: CDR1 DFQATT, CDR2 SNEGSKA (reference sequence). The CDR3 contains 12 residues. Trimming pared 2 bases from V and 8 bases from J, leaving 10 bases between. The CDR3 spells CSARLQGYEQFF. The DNA of the CDR3 is TGCAGTGCTAGACTTCAGGGTTATGAGCAGTTCTTC.